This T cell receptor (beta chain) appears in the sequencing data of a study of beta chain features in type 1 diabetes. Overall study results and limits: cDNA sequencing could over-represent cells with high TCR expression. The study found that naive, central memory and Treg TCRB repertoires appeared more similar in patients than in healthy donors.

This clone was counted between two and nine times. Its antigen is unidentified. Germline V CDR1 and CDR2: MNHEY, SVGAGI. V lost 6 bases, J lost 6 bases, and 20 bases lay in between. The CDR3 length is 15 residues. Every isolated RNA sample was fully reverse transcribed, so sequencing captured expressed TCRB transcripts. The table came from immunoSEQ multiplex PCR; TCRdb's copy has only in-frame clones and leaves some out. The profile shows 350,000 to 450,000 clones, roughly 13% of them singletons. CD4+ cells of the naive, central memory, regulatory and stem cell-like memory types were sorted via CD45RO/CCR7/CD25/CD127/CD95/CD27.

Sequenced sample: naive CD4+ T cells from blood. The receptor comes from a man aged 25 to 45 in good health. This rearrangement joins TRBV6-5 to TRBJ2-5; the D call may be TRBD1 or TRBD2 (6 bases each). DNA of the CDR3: TGTGCCAGCAGAGGAGGGACACACGCCTCCAAGACCCAGTACTTC. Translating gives CASRGGTHASKTQYF.